A single sample is the source of the 13 T cell receptor beta chains below, sequenced in a study of graft-versus-host responses after intestinal transplantation. What these receptors recognize is not known. TCRdb's copy holds only in-frame clones and misses some; the assay was immunoSEQ multiplex PCR. The repertoire has 98,000 or so clones, roughly 87% of them found once; the top ten carry approximately 0.88%. Sample: unstimulated CD4+ T cells sorted from spleen or lymph node cells, taken before intestinal transplant. These receptors all come from a human donor who received an intestinal transplant.

V and J are TRBV2 and TRBJ2-7, with 10 bases that match TRBD2. Germline CDR1 reads SNHLY; CDR2 reads FYNNEI. V was pared by 6 bases and J by 4 bases, with 9 bases of the junction left unmatched. The CDR3 covers 15 residues. DNA of the CDR3: TGTGCCAGCAGAGAGACTAGCGGGCTAAGGTACGAGCAGTACTTC. Translating gives CASRETSGLRYEQYF.

This sequence joins TRBV5-4 and TRBJ2-1; 12 bases agree with TRBD2. The junction had 1 base not matched to a gene; V was cut back by 1 base and J by 5 bases. CDR3 size: 15 residues. Germline values: CDR1 SGHNT, CDR2 YYREEE (reference sequence). The CDR3: CASSLRTSGNNEQFF. The CDR3 DNA reads TGTGCCAGCAGCTTGCGGACTAGCGGGAACAATGAGCAGTTCTTC.

The chain is built from TRBV7-9 and TRBJ2-1; 9 nucleotides agree with TRBD1. Germline CDR1 SEHNR, CDR2 FQNEAQ (reference sequence). CDR3 size: 15 residues. V lost 7 bases, J lost 4 bases, and 8 bases stayed unmatched. The CDR3 DNA follows: TGTGCCAGCATCCCCTGGGGACAGGGTTACAATGAGCAGTTCTTC. It specifies CASIPWGQGYNEQFF.

The chain joins TRBV19 to TRBJ1-1; D gene ambiguous. The germline gives CDR1 LNHDA, CDR2 SQIVND (reference sequence). CDR3 size: 14 residues. V lost 2 bases, J lost 1 base, and 8 bases lay in between. DNA for the CDR3: TGTGCCAGTAGTATACGGGGAGGGAACACTGAAGCTTTCTTT. Translation gives CASSIRGGNTEAFF.

The rearrangement joins TRBV29-1 to TRBJ2-5; 14 nucleotides agree with TRBD2. This CDR3 is built from 15 residues. V lost 7 bases to trimming and J lost 5 bases; unmatched junction nucleotides: 9. Looked up from germline, CDR1 is SQVTM and CDR2 is ANQGSEA. CDR3 DNA sequence: TGCAGCGGAGCCGGGACTAGCGGGAGCGAGGAGACCCAGTACTTC. It translates to CSGAGTSGSEETQYF.

J is TRBJ1-2 and V is TRBV11-3; the D is unclear. The germline V gene encodes CDR1 SGHNT and CDR2 YENEEA. This CDR3 is built from 12 residues. V lost 1 base, J lost 9 bases, and 9 bases lay in between. The CDR3: CASSLGEVSYTF. CDR3 DNA sequence: TGTGCCAGCAGCTTAGGAGAAGTGAGCTACACCTTC.

The V call is TRBV21-1, the J call TRBJ2-3; no check of the table's D call, TRBD1, against the DNA was made. TRBV21-1 represents a pseudogene. The CDR3 has 12 amino acids. In DNA, the CDR3 is TGTGCCAGCAGCAGGACAGGAGATACGCAGTATTTT. As protein: CASSRTGDTQYF.

This chain connects TRBV15 to TRBJ1-5; D gene ambiguous. The CDR3 totals 14 residues. V was trimmed by 1 base and J by 7 bases, leaving 11 bases between them. Looked up from germline, CDR1 is LNHNV and CDR2 is YYDKDF (reference sequence). This CDR3 reads CATSRGMAGQPQHF. CDR3 coding DNA: TGTGCCACCAGCAGAGGGATGGCGGGGCAGCCCCAGCATTTT.

The gene calls are TRBV7-9 and TRBJ2-5, with D hard to call. This CDR3 spans 15 amino acids. Germline values: CDR1 SEHNR, CDR2 FQNEAQ (reference sequence). Trimming removed 5 bases from V and 5 bases from J, with 18 bases in between. CDR3 amino acids: CASSPDPPMPETQYF. Written as DNA, the CDR3 is TGTGCCAGCAGCCCGGACCCCCCGATGCCGGAGACCCAGTACTTC.

This chain links TRBV6-1 with TRBJ2-3; 12 bases map to TRBD2. CDR1 MNHNS and CDR2 SASEGT come from the germline V gene. The CDR3 contains 13 residues. V shed 10 bases and J 3 bases; nucleotides not matched to a gene: 2. CDR3: CATTSGRTDTQYF. Here the CDR3 DNA reads TGTGCCACCACTAGCGGGAGGACAGATACGCAGTATTTT.

This chain links TRBV6-5 with TRBJ2-7, with D possibly being TRBD1 or TRBD2 (6 bases each). Germline V gene sequence: CDR1 MNHEY, CDR2 SVGAGI. V was trimmed by 6 bases and J by 0 bases, leaving 12 bases between them. The CDR3 runs to 14 residues. For the CDR3, the DNA is TGTGCCAGCAGACGGGGGCAGGTCTCCTACGAGCAGTACTTC. It specifies CASRRGQVSYEQYF.

The V and J genes are TRBV2 and TRBJ1-2; D possibly corresponds to TRBD1 (6 bases). Germline lookup yields CDR1 SNHLY and CDR2 FYNNEI. The CDR3 totals 14 residues. V lost 5 bases, J lost 8 bases, and 18 bases lay in between. The CDR3 is CASSPVRGNWGYTF. CDR3 DNA sequence: TGTGCCAGCAGTCCTGTGAGGGGGAATTGGGGCTACACCTTC.

This clone was observed a handful of times. The chain recombines TRBV7-9 with TRBJ2-3; either TRBD1 or TRBD2 may supply D (5 bases each). CDR1 and CDR2 (germline): SEHNR, FQNEAQ (reference sequence). CDR3 length: 14 amino acids. The ends were cut back, 3 bases at V and 7 bases at J, with 14 bases in the middle. CDR3 residues: CASSLVGDRYTQYF. CDR3 in DNA: TGTGCCAGCAGCTTGGTGGGGGATAGATATACGCAGTATTTT.